These 20 T cell receptor beta chains came from one sample sequenced in a study of CD8+ T cells in alopecia areata. The sequencing template was cDNA reverse transcribed from extracted RNA. The data were produced by immunoSEQ multiplex PCR, yet TCRdb's version contains in-frame clones alone and is incomplete. The sample shows about 180,000 clones, roughly 60% of them seen only once. Described treatment: oral pan-JAK inhibitor, 5-10 mg twice daily. The material was CD4+ T cells sorted from blood, obtained around week 55, from a patient treated with tofacitinib. These receptors came from a human donor with alopecia areata.

J is TRBJ2-3 and V is TRBV7-6; D is unresolved. V gave up 7 bases and J gave up 2 bases, with 13 bases separating them. The CDR3 covers 14 residues. Germline V gene data show CDR1 as SGHVS and CDR2 as FNYEAQ. Here the CDR3 reads CASTPVKSTDTQYF. CDR3 in DNA: TGTGCCAGCACCCCGGTAAAGTCCACAGATACGCAGTATTTT.

The gene calls are TRBV4-1 and TRBJ1-2; no definite D call. V was shortened by 4 bases and J by 1 base, with 13 bases between the two germline ends. Germline values: CDR1 MGHRA, CDR2 YSYEKL. The CDR3 runs 15 residues. In DNA form, the CDR3 reads TGCGCCAGCAGCCTACTACCCGGGTTTAACTATGGCTACACCTTC. Translation: CASSLLPGFNYGYTF.

The CDR3 sequence: CSVAQGYYEQYF. The CDR3, as DNA: TGCAGCGTTGCACAGGGGTACTACGAGCAGTACTTC. The chain uses TRBV29-1 and TRBJ2-7, with 7 bases lining up with TRBD1. Germline lookup yields CDR1 SQVTM and CDR2 ANQGSEA. The CDR3 spans 12 residues. The ends lost 4 bases at V and 3 bases at J; junction bases unmatched: 3.

The V gene is TRBV5-1, the J gene TRBJ1-4, with D unresolved. CDR3 length: 16 amino acids. V lost 0 bases to trimming and J lost 5 bases, with 14 bases between them. From germline, CDR1 is SGHRS and CDR2 YFSETQ. In DNA form, the CDR3 reads TGCGCCAGCAGCTTGGGAGGTCCTCCCTTAAATGAAAAACTGTTTTTT. Residues: CASSLGGPPLNEKLFF.

The V call is TRBV7-9, the J call TRBJ1-6; D gene ambiguous. CDR1 is SEHNR and CDR2 is FQNEAQ in the germline V gene (reference sequence). The ends were cut back, 0 bases at V and 0 bases at J, with 3 bases in the middle. The CDR3 contains 15 residues. The DNA for the CDR3 is TGTGCCAGCAGCTTAGCTAGCTCCTATAATTCACCCCTCCACTTT. It specifies CASSLASSYNSPLHF.

The V and J genes are TRBV2 and TRBJ1-2; D ambiguous. The CDR3 extends over 12 amino acids. Trimming pared 3 bases from V and 4 bases from J, leaving 6 bases between. CDR1 SNHLY and CDR2 FYNNEI come from the germline V gene. The CDR3 loop is CASSDLGYGYTF. The CDR3 DNA reads TGTGCCAGCAGTGACCTTGGCTATGGCTACACCTTC.

The table lists this clone with a count of one. The CDR3 DNA sequence: TGTGCCTGGAGGGACAGGGATAGTTCACCCCTCCACTTT. It codes for CAWRDRDSSPLHF. The chain couples TRBV30 to TRBJ1-6; 8 bases are a match to TRBD1. This CDR3 has 13 residues. Germline V CDR1 and CDR2: GTSNPN, SVGIG (reference sequence). V lost 3 bases, J lost 9 bases, and 4 bases stayed unmatched.

This rearrangement joins TRBV7-2 to TRBJ1-2, with a weak D call TRBD1 (5 bases). There are 15 residues in the CDR3. CDR1 and CDR2 from the germline V gene are SGHTA and FQGNSA. V lost 1 base and J lost 7, with 16 bases in between. In DNA form, the CDR3 reads TGTGCCAGCAGCTTAGTGGAGGGGCCCTGGGGTGGCTACACCTTC. It yields the protein CASSLVEGPWGGYTF. The complete variable domain, with remaining parts taken from reference TRBV7-2 and TRBJ1-2, reads GAGVSQSPSNKVTEKGKDVELRCDPISGHTALYWYRQSLGQGLEFLIYFQGNSAPDKSGLPSDRFSAERTGGSVSTLTIQRTQQEDSAVYLCASSLVEGPWGGYTFGSGTRLTVV.

J is TRBJ2-3 and V is TRBV5-8, with D unresolved. The CDR3 has 13 residues. CDR1 SGHTS and CDR2 YDEGEE come from the germline V gene. The V end lost 1 base, the J end lost 2 bases, and 5 bases lay between the germline ends. The CDR3 loop is CASSLIFTDTQYF. The DNA of the CDR3 is TGTGCCAGCAGCTTGATCTTCACAGATACGCAGTATTTT.

The chain's CDR3 is CSVEDYEQYF. CDR3 bases: TGCAGCGTTGAAGACTACGAGCAGTACTTC. The chain employs TRBV29-1 and TRBJ2-7; D gene ambiguous. The CDR3 length is 10 residues. Deletions cut 0 bases from V and 3 bases from J, with 0 bases between. Germline lookup yields CDR1 SQVTM and CDR2 ANQGSEA.

The chain has TRBV29-1 and TRBJ2-3; 9 bases map to TRBD2. The trim removed 5 bases at V and 0 bases at J, leaving 6 bases unmatched. The germline V gene has CDR1 SQVTM and CDR2 ANQGSEA. CDR3 size: 15 residues. CDR3 sequence (DNA): TGCAGCGTTCTGACAGCGGGGGGAAGCACAGATACGCAGTATTTT. It is translated as CSVLTAGGSTDTQYF.

Details on this clone: Other DNA sequences in this sample translate to the same CDR3. V is TRBV30 and J is TRBJ1-1; unclear D gene. This CDR3 has 12 amino acids. V dropped 3 bases and J dropped 0 bases, with 5 bases sitting between them. Germline loops: CDR1 GTSNPN, CDR2 SVGIG (reference sequence). CDR3 nucleotides: TGTGCCTGGAGCGGGATGAACACTGAAGCTTTCTTT. Its translation is CAWSGMNTEAFF.

This clone was seen just once. The J gene is TRBJ1-5, the V gene TRBV25-1; perhaps TRBD1 as D (6 bases). V was pared by 1 base and J by 2 bases, with 15 bases between. The CDR3 contains 17 residues. Germline V lookup: CDR1 MGHDK, CDR2 SYGVNS. CDR3 bases: TGTGCCAGCAGTGAATTGCTAGGGACATGGGGCAATCAGCCCCAGCATTTT. This translates into CASSELLGTWGNQPQHF. The whole variable domain, filled in from reference TRBV25-1 and TRBJ1-5, reads EADIYQTPRYLVIGTGKKITLECSQTMGHDKMYWYQQDPGMELHLIHYSYGVNSTEKGDLSSESTVSRIRTEHFPLTLESARPSHTSQYLCASSELLGTWGNQPQHFGDGTRLSIL.

The CDR3 protein is CASRTGATDTQYF. In DNA form, the CDR3 reads TGTGCCAGCCGGACAGGGGCCACAGATACGCAGTATTTT. This sequence joins TRBV7-9 and TRBJ2-3, with 9 bases that match TRBD1. Germline-derived CDR1 and CDR2 are SEHNR and FQNEAQ (reference sequence). V lost 8 bases to trimming and J lost 2 bases; unmatched junction nucleotides: 2. This CDR3 spans 13 amino acids.

The table lists this clone with a few counts. The same CDR3 is also encoded by other DNA sequences in this sample. The rearrangement uses TRBV5-1 and TRBJ2-7, with D maybe TRBD1 (5 bases). Germline CDR1 reads SGHRS; CDR2 reads YFSETQ. Trimming shortened V by 0 bases and J by 4 bases, and 8 bases separated the two germline ends. The CDR3 has 13 residues. Written as DNA, the CDR3 is TGCGCCAGCAGCTTGGGACAGCTTTACGAGCAGTACTTC. It yields the protein CASSLGQLYEQYF.

The gene calls are TRBV9 and TRBJ1-2; no reliable D call. Germline loops: CDR1 SGDLS, CDR2 YYNGEE. The CDR3 has 13 residues. V was trimmed by 4 bases and J by 4 bases, leaving 11 bases between them. Here the CDR3 reads CASSQAPGYGYTF. In DNA form, the CDR3 reads TGTGCCAGCAGCCAGGCCCCCGGCTATGGCTACACCTTC.

The count of this clone is one. The rearrangement links TRBV2 to TRBJ2-2; TRBD2 matches at 8 bases. The CDR3 is 15 residues long. Germline CDR1 and CDR2: SNHLY and FYNNEI. Trimming took 7 bases from V and 0 from J; bases not matched to a gene: 4. This CDR3 is CASTPGLANTGELFF. In nucleotides, the CDR3 is TGTGCCAGCACCCCGGGACTAGCGAACACCGGGGAGCTGTTTTTT.

V and J are TRBV29-1 and TRBJ2-3, with a weak D call TRBD2 (6 bases). The CDR3 has 13 residues. CDR1 is SQVTM and CDR2 is ANQGSEA in the germline V gene. Trimming pared 6 bases from V and 2 bases from J, leaving 12 bases between. CDR3 loop: CSVGTAFTDTQYF. Written as DNA, the CDR3 is TGCAGCGTAGGGACTGCATTCACAGATACGCAGTATTTT.

The chain is built from TRBV10-3 and TRBJ1-6; D gene uncertain. This CDR3 has 12 amino acids. Trimming pared 8 bases from V and 9 bases from J, leaving 11 bases between. Germline CDR1 ENHRY, CDR2 SYGVKD. The CDR3 reads CAIAREGSPLHF. CDR3 DNA sequence: TGTGCCATCGCCCGTGAAGGTTCACCCCTCCACTTT.

This clone has just one count. CDR3: CASRGQTFSNQPQHF. In DNA, the CDR3 is TGTGCCAGTAGGGGACAGACCTTTAGCAATCAGCCCCAGCATTTT. The J gene is TRBJ1-5, the V gene TRBV19; 7 bases agree with TRBD1. The ends lost 6 bases at V and 0 bases at J; junction bases unmatched: 5. Germline V lookup: CDR1 LNHDA, CDR2 SQIVND (reference sequence). This CDR3 has 15 amino acids.